This T cell receptor (beta chain) was identified during a study of CD8 T cells in ankylosing spondylitis. Study-wide points: Matched ankylosing spondylitis synovial fluid reportedly showed significant enrichment of disease-linked clones.

This clonotype was counted at least ten times. Its antigen is not known. Quantitative 5'-RACE with molecular barcodes was used to make the TCR beta libraries. TCRdb itself ran the 5' RACE reads through MiXCR, one entry per CDR3 protein. The data show approximately 220,000 distinct CDR3 sequences, 8% to 11% seen once. The receptor's source is a male donor with ankylosing spondylitis or in good health (not recorded which). Sequencing was carried out using blood, either unsorted or a sorted T cell fraction (not recorded which).

CDR3 DNA: TGCGCCAGCAGCTTGGAGGGCACCAAGGGTGAAGCTTTCTTT. This encodes CASSLEGTKGEAFF. The chain employs TRBV5-1 and TRBJ1-1; no firm D call. Trimming shortened V by 0 bases and J by 7 bases, and 13 bases separated the two germline ends. Germline CDR1 and CDR2: SGHRS and YFSETQ. The CDR3 length is 14 residues.